The 26 T cell receptor beta chains in this list originate from one sample, sequenced in a study of Graves' ophthalmopathy and Graves' hyperthyroidism. Using RNA transcripts, the TCR beta CDR3 regions were amplified. Second-round multiplex PCR came after a first-round RT-PCR that employed HTBI primers. TCRdb re-analysed the multiplex PCR reads in MiXCR, keeping a single row per CDR3 protein. The sample includes over a million distinct CDR3 sequences, about 40% seen only once; the top ten take 11%. Sequencing input: peripheral blood or thyroid tissue (not recorded which). The receptors derive from an adult man with Graves' hyperthyroidism.

Note on this clonotype: Given a much more abundant clone one base away, this may be a read error. V is TRBV5-1 and J is TRBJ2-2; 7 nucleotides match TRBD2. Per the germline V gene, CDR1 is SGHRS and CDR2 is YFSETQ. The CDR3 spans 15 residues. The ends lost 4 bases at V and 7 bases at J; junction bases unmatched: 10. The DNA of the CDR3 is TGCGCCAGCAGCCCCGGACTAGTGGGAGACGGGGAGCTGTTTTTT. Its protein product is CASSPGLVGDGELFF. Full variable domain (remainder filled in from reference TRBV5-1 and TRBJ2-2): KAGVTQTPRYLIKTRGQQVTLSCSPISGHRSVSWYQQTPGQGLQFLFEYFSETQRNKGNFPGRFSGRQFSNSRSEMNVSTLELGDSALYLCASSPGLVGDGELFFGEGSRLTVL.

The genes are TRBV7-2 and TRBJ2-2; TRBD1 matches 7 bases. CDR1 and CDR2 from the germline V gene are SGHTA and FQGNSA. V lost 5 bases to trimming and J lost 8 bases; unmatched junction nucleotides: 8. The CDR3 is made up of 14 amino acids. The CDR3 DNA sequence: TGTGCCAGCAGCCCAGGGGGTGGGATTGGGGAGCTGTTTTTT. This encodes CASSPGGGIGELFF.

Written as DNA, the CDR3 is TGTGCCAGCAGTTACTCCGTTCCATCTGTGGACGTCACTGAAGCTTTCTTT. Protein product: CASSYSVPSVDVTEAFF. This chain links TRBV12-3 or TRBV12-4 with TRBJ1-1; D is undetermined. The CDR3 loop spans 17 amino acids. Between the trimmed V and J ends, which lost 4 bases and 4 bases, there was a span of 22 bases.

The chain couples TRBV20-1 to TRBJ2-7, with TRBD2 matching over 8 bases. Germline V gene lookup returns CDR1 DFQATT and CDR2 SNEGSKA (reference sequence). The ends lost 7 bases at V and 6 bases at J; junction bases unmatched: 14. This CDR3 comprises 14 residues. The CDR3 loop reads CSVRWREDPLEQYF. The CDR3 DNA is TGCAGTGTCAGATGGCGGGAGGACCCTCTCGAGCAGTACTTC.

This clonotype was counted many times. The chain employs TRBV7-8 and TRBJ1-1; D not certain. The CDR3 is 12 residues long. V was clipped by 8 bases and J by 0 bases, with 7 bases between them. The germline CDR1 and CDR2 sequences are SGHVS and FQNEAQ. The CDR3 DNA reads TGTGCCAGCGGAATCATGAACACTGAAGCTTTCTTT. This sequence encodes CASGIMNTEAFF.

The chain has TRBV12-3 or TRBV12-4 and TRBJ1-4; D gene ambiguous. The V end lost 4 bases, the J end lost 3 bases, and 15 bases lay between the germline ends. The CDR3 loop spans 16 amino acids. In nucleotides, the CDR3 is TGTGCCAGCAGTTACTCTCCGACTGAAGCTAATGAAAAACTGTTTTTT. This codes for CASSYSPTEANEKLFF.

This clonotype was detected many times. V is TRBV12-3 or TRBV12-4 and J is TRBJ1-1, with 8 nucleotides matching TRBD1. This CDR3 is 15 amino acids long. V trimming: 4 bases; J trimming: 5 bases; junction bases outside the gene matches: 9. CDR3 coding DNA: TGTGCCAGCAGTTCCGCCAGGGGGCAGGGGACTGAAGCTTTCTTT. It codes for CASSSARGQGTEAFF.

The J gene is TRBJ2-2, the V gene TRBV7-8; 10 bases line up with TRBD1. Germline V lookup: CDR1 SGHVS, CDR2 FQNEAQ. V dropped 8 bases and J dropped 3; count of bases not matched to a gene: 9. The CDR3 runs to 16 residues. The CDR3, as DNA: TGTGCCAGCTCATTCCCGACAGGGGGCTACACCGGGGAGCTGTTTTTT. Translated: CASSFPTGGYTGELFF.

At least ten counts were recorded for this clonotype. V is TRBV9 and J is TRBJ1-6, with 9 positions matching TRBD1. The CDR3 is made up of 14 amino acids. Germline loops: CDR1 SGDLS, CDR2 YYNGEE. Germline trimming cut 5 bases from V and 8 bases from J; bases unmatched to any gene: 5. The CDR3 nucleotides read TGTGCCAGCAGTACAACAGGGGGCGATTCACCCCTCCACTTT. It yields the protein CASSTTGGDSPLHF. The variable domain in full, completed from reference TRBV9 and TRBJ1-6, reads DSGVTQTPKHLITATGQRVTLRCSPRSGDLSVYWYQQSLDQGLQFLIQYYNGEERAKGNILERFSAQQFPDLHSELNLSSLELGDSALYFCASSTTGGDSPLHFGNGTRLTVT.

The rearrangement uses TRBV29-1 and TRBJ2-7; D might be TRBD2 (5 bases). Looked up from germline, CDR1 is SQVTM and CDR2 is ANQGSEA. V shed 8 bases and J shed 2 bases, with 10 bases lying between them. The CDR3 length is 11 residues. Here the CDR3 DNA reads TGCAGCACCGCCGGGGCCTACGAGCAGTACTTC. This translates into CSTAGAYEQYF.

J is TRBJ2-7 and V is TRBV7-9, with 8 bases matching TRBD1. The CDR3 extends over 18 amino acids. J lost 5 bases, V lost 5 bases, and 20 bases had no gene match. Germline loops: CDR1 SEHNR, CDR2 FQNEAQ (reference sequence). The CDR3 here is CASSPQGTGRARIDEQYF. As DNA, the CDR3 is TGTGCCAGCAGCCCTCAAGGGACAGGCAGGGCGAGGATCGACGAGCAGTACTTC. The variable domain in full, with the rest retrieved from reference TRBV7-9 and TRBJ2-7, is DTGVSQNPRHKITKRGQNVTFRCDPISEHNRLYWYRQTLGQGPEFLTYFQNEAQLEKSRLLSDRFSAERPKGSFSTLEIQRTEQGDSAMYLCASSPQGTGRARIDEQYFGPGTRLTVT.

In the case of this clonotype: This clone may be a read error of a much larger clone one base away. The rearrangement links TRBV7-9 to TRBJ1-1, with D possibly TRBD1 on 5 matching bases. The CDR3 is 14 amino acids. V lost 1 base and J lost 3, with 9 bases in between. CDR1 is SEHNR, CDR2 FQNEAQ, per germline (reference sequence). The CDR3 region has the DNA TGTGCCAGCAGCTTAGATTGGGGGGACACTGAAGCTTTCTTT. It codes for CASSLDWGDTEAFF.

In its sample, this clonotype was seen a few times. The gene calls are TRBV19 and TRBJ1-2, with 7 positions matching TRBD1. V lost 7 bases and J lost 0; bases outside the gene matches: 8. The CDR3 length is 15 residues. CDR1 LNHDA and CDR2 SQIVND come from the germline V gene (reference sequence). CDR3 nucleotides: TGTGCCAGTACGTCGACAGGGCTCGCTAACTATGGCTACACCTTC. Translating it yields CASTSTGLANYGYTF.

The chain recombines TRBV9 with TRBJ2-2; 10 bases are shared with TRBD2. The V segment lost 4 bases and the J segment 10 bases; nucleotides outside the gene matches: 13. The CDR3 contains 16 residues. CDR1 is SGDLS and CDR2 is YYNGEE in the germline V gene. CDR3 residues: CASSQALAGGTAELFF. The CDR3 coding sequence is TGTGCCAGCAGCCAAGCGTTAGCGGGAGGCACTGCGGAGCTGTTTTTT.

In its sample, this clonotype was seen many times. The CDR3 region has the DNA TGTGCCAGCAGCGTGGGGGACAGGGCGCAAGAGACCCAGTACTTC. It translates to CASSVGDRAQETQYF. This chain joins TRBV9 and TRBJ2-5; 9 bases are shared with TRBD1. The length of the CDR3 is 15 residues. The V gene end was trimmed by 2 bases and the J gene end by 2 bases; junction bases not matched to a gene: 4. Germline lookup yields CDR1 SGDLS and CDR2 YYNGEE.

The V call is TRBV29-1, the J call TRBJ1-5; TRBD1 aligns across 8 bases. The germline CDR1 and CDR2 sequences are SQVTM and ANQGSEA. The CDR3 has 13 residues. V shed 4 bases and J 5 bases; nucleotides not matched to a gene: 4. The CDR3 region is CSVVTGVYQPQHF. The CDR3 DNA is TGCAGCGTTGTGACAGGGGTGTATCAGCCCCAGCATTTT. The full variable domain, rest sourced from reference TRBV29-1 and TRBJ1-5, is SAVISQKPSRDICQRGTSLTIQCQVDSQVTMMFWYRQQPGQSLTLIATANQGSEATYESGFVIDKFPISRPNLTFSTLTVSNMSPEDSSIYLCSVVTGVYQPQHFGDGTRLSIL.

This clonotype appeared a few times. The V gene is TRBV24-1, the J gene TRBJ1-1, with 7 bases that match TRBD1. Germline V CDR1 and CDR2: KGHDR, SFDVKD. The CDR3 sequence is 16 residues long. V shed 1 base and J 8 bases; nucleotides not matched to a gene: 12. CDR3 nucleotides: TGTGCCACCAGTGATTTTGGGTTGACAGGGAGAGAAGAAGCTTTCTTT. Protein sequence: CATSDFGLTGREEAFF.

Details on this clonotype: The conserved closing phenylalanine or tryptophan is absent in this CDR3, likely reflecting a read error. The J gene is TRBJ2-5, the V gene TRBV7-9; the match to TRBD1 covers 9 bases. There are 15 residues in the CDR3. The germline CDR1 and CDR2 sequences are SEHNR and FQNEAQ (reference sequence). The CDR3 is CASSYGTGMQETQYL. The DNA of the CDR3 is TGTGCTAGCAGTTATGGGACAGGGATGCAAGAGACCCAGTACCTC.

This clonotype was found many times. The rearrangement uses TRBV29-1 and TRBJ2-7; 7 bases line up with TRBD1. Germline V gene data show CDR1 as SQVTM and CDR2 as ANQGSEA. J gave up 5 bases and V 7 bases, and 2 bases lay outside the gene matches. The CDR3 spans 10 residues. The CDR3 is CSGTGDEQYF. The CDR3 DNA reads TGCAGCGGTACAGGGGACGAGCAGTACTTC.

At least ten counts were recorded for this clonotype. The chain couples TRBV6-5 to TRBJ1-4, with D uncertain. Germline CDR1 MNHEY, CDR2 SVGAGI. There are 13 residues in the CDR3. The V end was cut by 0 bases, the J end by 6 bases, with 5 bases between. The CDR3: CASSYSGDEKLFF. The DNA for the CDR3 is TGTGCCAGCAGTTACTCTGGGGATGAAAAACTGTTTTTT.

This clonotype was recorded at least ten times. The chain uses TRBV29-1 and TRBJ2-5; TRBD2 matches at 13 bases. The CDR3 contains 14 residues. Trimming at V came to 7 bases and at J to 4 bases, leaving 6 bases not matched to a gene. Germline lookup yields CDR1 SQVTM and CDR2 ANQGSEA. The CDR3 loop is CSASLAGGPETQYF. CDR3 coding DNA: TGCAGCGCCTCACTAGCGGGAGGGCCAGAGACCCAGTACTTC. Full variable domain (missing parts from reference TRBV29-1 and TRBJ2-5): SAVISQKPSRDICQRGTSLTIQCQVDSQVTMMFWYRQQPGQSLTLIATANQGSEATYESGFVIDKFPISRPNLTFSTLTVSNMSPEDSSIYLCSASLAGGPETQYFGPGTRLLVL.

V is TRBV2 and J is TRBJ1-1; 7 nucleotides match TRBD1. The germline gives CDR1 SNHLY, CDR2 FYNNEI. The CDR3 covers 14 residues. V shed 5 bases, J shed 5 bases, and the junction held 8 bases outside the gene matches. DNA for the CDR3: TGTGCCAGCAGTCCCCGGACACAGGGGACTGAAGCTTTCTTT. This gives the protein CASSPRTQGTEAFF.

This chain connects TRBV6-5 to TRBJ2-7; D remains unclear. V shed 6 bases and J shed 1 base, with 16 bases lying between them. The CDR3 totals 15 residues. Germline V gives CDR1 MNHEY, CDR2 SVGAGI. The CDR3, as DNA: TGTGCCAGCAGCCCGGTTACATACAGTTCCTACGAGCAGTACTTC. This gives the protein CASSPVTYSSYEQYF.

The V gene is TRBV6-6, the J gene TRBJ1-2; D uncertain. V shed 6 bases and J shed 4 bases, with 12 bases lying between them. The germline gives CDR1 MNHNY, CDR2 SVGAGI (reference sequence). This CDR3 comprises 13 residues. The CDR3, as DNA: TGTGCCAGCAGCCGTGGGCAGGCCTATGGCTACACCTTC. Residues: CASSRGQAYGYTF.

This clonotype turned up a few times. The chain employs TRBV7-8 and TRBJ1-2; D remains unclear. The CDR3 extends over 15 amino acids. V lost 1 base to trimming and J lost 2 bases, with 11 bases between them. In germline, CDR1 is SGHVS, CDR2 FQNEAQ. The CDR3 region is CASSLGSWANYGYTF. The CDR3 nucleotides are TGTGCCAGCAGCTTAGGGTCGTGGGCCAACTATGGCTACACCTTC.

This sequence joins TRBV2 and TRBJ1-2, with D unclear. Trimming stripped 3 bases from V and 8 bases from J, with 13 bases between. CDR1 is SNHLY and CDR2 is FYNNEI in the germline V gene. The CDR3 has 13 residues. The CDR3: CASSDWGAVGYTF. In nucleotides, the CDR3 is TGTGCCAGCAGTGACTGGGGTGCAGTCGGCTACACCTTC.